The rows below give T cell receptor beta chains drawn from one sample of a study of blood T cell repertoires in COVID-19. Using immunoSEQ multiplex PCR, the repertoire was profiled, and TCRdb retains in-frame clones only, with some absent. The sample yields approximately 73,000 clones, around nine tenths seen once. The sequenced sample was peripheral blood. These receptors all come from an older woman with acute or convalescent COVID-19. CDR3s include the opening cysteine and the closing phenylalanine or tryptophan. The order of the fields is J gene, D gene, V gene, clone size, CDR3 DNA, CDR3 protein. A D gene is named only where the DNA matches it firmly. For some rows the clone size is stated as once, few or many, or as a class when expanded; others skip it.

J gene: TRBJ2-7
D gene: NA
V gene: TRBV12-3/TRBV12-4
clone size: NA
CDR3 DNA: TGTGCCAGCAGTCAGTTACTAGTGCGCGAGCAGTACTTC
CDR3 protein: CASSQLLVREQYF

J gene: TRBJ1-1
D gene: NA
V gene: TRBV15
clone size: once
CDR3 DNA: TGTGCCACCAGCCGCAGGGGATCGGGCACTGAAGCTTTCTTT
CDR3 protein: CATSRRGSGTEAFF

J gene: TRBJ2-7
D gene: NA
V gene: TRBV19
clone size: NA
CDR3 DNA: TGTGCCAGTAGTAGGACAGTTAATCTCCACGAGCAGTACTTC
CDR3 protein: CASSRTVNLHEQYF

J gene: TRBJ1-1
D gene: NA
V gene: TRBV30
clone size: NA
CDR3 DNA: TGTGCCTGGAGTGTACTTACCCCGACAGCCATGAACACTGAAGCTTTCTTT
CDR3 protein: CAWSVLTPTAMNTEAFF

J gene: TRBJ2-5
D gene: NA
V gene: TRBV27
clone size: few
CDR3 DNA: TGTGCCAGCAGTTTAGGAGGTTGGGAGACCCAGTACTTC
CDR3 protein: CASSLGGWETQYF

J gene: TRBJ2-6
D gene: NA
V gene: TRBV11-3
clone size: few
CDR3 DNA: TGTGCCAGCAGCACAGGTTACTCTGGGGCCAACGTCCTGACTTTC
CDR3 protein: CASSTGYSGANVLTF

J gene: TRBJ1-5
D gene: NA
V gene: TRBV27
clone size: NA
CDR3 DNA: TGTGCCAGCAGTTTAGGGGGGGTCGGGGCTCAGCCCCAGCATTTT
CDR3 protein: CASSLGGVGAQPQHF

J gene: TRBJ2-7
D gene: TRBD2
V gene: TRBV27
clone size: NA
CDR3 DNA: TGTGCCAGCAGTCCCGGGACTAGTTCTTACGAGCAGTACTTC
CDR3 protein: CASSPGTSSYEQYF

J gene: TRBJ1-4
D gene: NA
V gene: TRBV13
clone size: NA
CDR3 DNA: TGTGCCAGCAGCTTACGAGGGAGCAATGAAAAACTGTTTTTT
CDR3 protein: CASSLRGSNEKLFF

J gene: TRBJ1-2
D gene: NA
V gene: TRBV7-2
clone size: NA
CDR3 DNA: TGTGCCAGCAGCTTAGGAACGGGGAACTATGGCTACACCTTC
CDR3 protein: CASSLGTGNYGYTF

J gene: TRBJ1-2
D gene: NA
V gene: TRBV30
clone size: few
CDR3 DNA: TGTGCCTCCCCCGGGGTTCTAAAGGACTATGGCTACACCTTC
CDR3 protein: CASPGVLKDYGYTF

J gene: TRBJ2-7
D gene: TRBD2
V gene: TRBV19
clone size: NA
CDR3 DNA: TGTGCCAGTAGTATCCAGCGGGACTCCTACGAGCAGTACTTC
CDR3 protein: CASSIQRDSYEQYF

J gene: TRBJ1-1
D gene: TRBD1
V gene: TRBV3-1/TRBV3-2
clone size: once
CDR3 DNA: TGTGCCAGCAGCTTAGCCGGGACAGCGAACACTGAAGCTTTCTTT
CDR3 protein: CASSLAGTANTEAFF

J gene: TRBJ1-5
D gene: TRBD1
V gene: TRBV5-6
clone size: once
CDR3 DNA: TGTGCCAGCAGCTCCACCGGGACAGGGGATAGCAATCAGCCCCAGCATTTT
CDR3 protein: CASSSTGTGDSNQPQHF

J gene: TRBJ2-7
D gene: NA
V gene: TRBV30
clone size: NA
CDR3 DNA: TGTGCCTGGAGTCGACACACAGGCGAGCAGTACTTC
CDR3 protein: CAWSRHTGEQYF

J gene: TRBJ1-4
D gene: NA
V gene: TRBV2
clone size: once
CDR3 DNA: TGTGCCAGCAGGACGGGGGGGCGTGAAAAACTGTTTTTT
CDR3 protein: CASRTGGREKLFF

J gene: TRBJ1-1
D gene: NA
V gene: TRBV7-9
clone size: NA
CDR3 DNA: TGTGCCAGCAGCAGGGGGGCATCGGACACTGAAGCTTTCTTT
CDR3 protein: CASSRGASDTEAFF

J gene: TRBJ2-7
D gene: TRBD1
V gene: TRBV10-3
clone size: NA
CDR3 DNA: TGTGCCATCAGTGACGGACAGGGTATGAACGAGCAGTACTTC
CDR3 protein: CAISDGQGMNEQYF

J gene: TRBJ2-1
D gene: NA
V gene: TRBV7-2
clone size: NA
CDR3 DNA: TGTGCCAGCAGCTTAAAGGGGCCCTACTCCTACAATGAGCAGTTCTTC
CDR3 protein: CASSLKGPYSYNEQFF

J gene: TRBJ2-3
D gene: NA
V gene: TRBV2
clone size: NA
CDR3 DNA: TGTGCCAGCAGCACTGATGTCACAGATACGCAGTATTTT
CDR3 protein: CASSTDVTDTQYF